This paragraph covers one T cell receptor beta chain sequence. The data originate from a study of shared clonotypes between healthy human individuals. Produced via immunoSEQ multiplex PCR; TCRdb's table is partial and in-frame only. The profile shows some 900,000 clones, around three quarters of them singletons. CDR3 size: 19 residues. The investigators split CD4+ cells into a CD45RA+ naive subset and a CD45RA-negative memory subset. The source material was memory CD4+ T cells sorted from blood. The subset: CD45RA-negative fraction. This chain uses TRBV7-5 with TRBJ2-1; TRBD2 is taken as the D call from the table, unchecked against the DNA. TRBV7-5 is marked as a pseudogene. This clonotype was sampled from a man aged 18 to 29 in good health. The CDR3 sequence is CARSIPSGTSGRGYNEQFF. In DNA form, the CDR3 reads TGTGCCAGAAGCATTCCCTCCGGGACTAGCGGGAGAGGGTACAATGAGCAGTTCTTC.